This paragraph covers one T cell receptor (beta chain) sequence. The sample comes from a study of blood T cell repertoires in COVID-19. Study-wide context: In each case, the material was cDNA or gDNA derived from T cells, B-cell-depleted T cells, or PBMCs.

The CDR3 is 16 amino acids. Germline lookup yields CDR1 MDHEN and CDR2 SYDVKM. V was pared by 3 bases and J by 0 bases, with 12 bases between. The data were produced by immunoSEQ multiplex PCR, yet TCRdb's version contains in-frame clones alone and is incomplete. The sample consists of about 94,000 clones, about 80% of them appearing once. Sequencing was done on a sample of peripheral blood. The receptor was derived from a human donor in a cohort sampled during active COVID-19. J is TRBJ1-5 and V is TRBV28; D gene ambiguous. DNA of the CDR3: TGTGCCAGCAGTTTGGACCGGGGATATAGCAATCAGCCCCAGCATTTT. It translates to CASSLDRGYSNQPQHF.